These T cell receptor beta chains were read from a single sample in a study of blood T cell repertoires in COVID-19. The data were produced by immunoSEQ multiplex PCR, yet TCRdb's version contains in-frame clones alone and is incomplete. The sample has fewer than 400,000 clones, 90% seen once. Sequencing used PBMCs or T cells enriched from blood (not recorded which). The receptors come from a woman between 25 and 40 years old who had been exposed to COVID-19. Both conserved end residues are part of each CDR3. Fields, in order: CDR3 length, J gene, V gene, CDR3 protein.

len: 13
j_gene: TRBJ2-3
v_gene: TRBV9
CDR3aa: CASSVVGTDTQYF

len: 14
j_gene: TRBJ1-2
v_gene: TRBV10-3
CDR3aa: CAISDRFSAEGYTF

len: 13
j_gene: TRBJ1-3
v_gene: TRBV27
CDR3aa: CATGPGWGNTIYF

len: 15
j_gene: TRBJ1-5
v_gene: TRBV19
CDR3aa: CASSEWTGWSQPQHF

len: 16
j_gene: TRBJ2-7
v_gene: TRBV7-6
CDR3aa: CASTREATGTVGEQYF

len: 15
j_gene: TRBJ2-3
v_gene: TRBV5-1
CDR3aa: CASSSRLGGIDTQYF

len: 15
j_gene: TRBJ1-2
v_gene: TRBV18
CDR3aa: CASSPRTVRGYGYTF

len: 13
j_gene: TRBJ1-2
v_gene: TRBV6-5
CDR3aa: CASSYSGGYGYTF

len: 16
j_gene: TRBJ2-1
v_gene: TRBV5-1
CDR3aa: CASSSERSSSYNEQFF

len: 17
j_gene: TRBJ1-2
v_gene: TRBV3-1/TRBV3-2
CDR3aa: CASSLQGQGPSYYGYTF

len: 13
j_gene: TRBJ2-5
v_gene: TRBV7-2
CDR3aa: CASSQQGGETQYF

len: 14
j_gene: TRBJ1-1
v_gene: TRBV7-9
CDR3aa: CASSLPGEETEAFF

len: 17
j_gene: TRBJ2-2
v_gene: TRBV4-1
CDR3aa: CASSQRSGGRDTGELFF

len: 15
j_gene: TRBJ2-5
v_gene: TRBV6-5
CDR3aa: CASSSGTGLQETQYF

len: 12
j_gene: TRBJ1-2
v_gene: TRBV5-6
CDR3aa: CASSYAVYGYTF

len: 14
j_gene: TRBJ2-4
v_gene: TRBV7-2
CDR3aa: CASSLGLAGNIQYF

len: 16
j_gene: TRBJ1-6
v_gene: TRBV5-8
CDR3aa: CASSLWQGAVDSPLHF

len: 15
j_gene: TRBJ1-4
v_gene: TRBV29-1
CDR3aa: CSVGFGTGANEKLFF

len: 13
j_gene: TRBJ1-4
v_gene: TRBV12-5
CDR3aa: CATATVGLGKLFF

len: 11
j_gene: TRBJ1-1
v_gene: TRBV27
CDR3aa: CASTGRLEAFF

len: 15
j_gene: TRBJ1-2
v_gene: TRBV4-3
CDR3aa: CASSHVRGQKYGYTF

len: 13
j_gene: TRBJ1-1
v_gene: TRBV5-1
CDR3aa: CASSLEGFTEAFF

len: 17
j_gene: TRBJ2-3
v_gene: TRBV4-3
CDR3aa: CASSQGRGLLATDTQYF

len: 16
j_gene: TRBJ2-1
v_gene: TRBV19
CDR3aa: CASSPQRGGSYNEQFF

len: 14
j_gene: TRBJ2-5
v_gene: TRBV2
CDR3aa: CASSVVAGGETQYF

len: 14
j_gene: TRBJ1-1
v_gene: TRBV6-5
CDR3aa: CASSSGQRDTEAFF

len: 12
j_gene: TRBJ2-1
v_gene: TRBV7-2
CDR3aa: CASSYQGNEQFF

len: 16
j_gene: TRBJ1-4
v_gene: TRBV7-9
CDR3aa: CASSPGTAATNEKLFF

len: 16
j_gene: TRBJ2-4
v_gene: TRBV5-1
CDR3aa: CASSLGGGGAQNIQYF

len: 13
j_gene: TRBJ2-1
v_gene: TRBV7-9
CDR3aa: CASTEGLYNEQFF

len: 16
j_gene: TRBJ2-7
v_gene: TRBV5-5
CDR3aa: CASSDSPGLANPEQYF

len: 14
j_gene: TRBJ1-2
v_gene: TRBV7-2
CDR3aa: CASSLAAGFDGYTF

len: 12
j_gene: TRBJ2-1
v_gene: TRBV28
CDR3aa: CASSLSGYEQFF

len: 15
j_gene: TRBJ2-5
v_gene: TRBV4-1
CDR3aa: CASSQGPRGQETQYF

len: 14
j_gene: TRBJ2-5
v_gene: TRBV10-2
CDR3aa: CASALTSGVETQYF

len: 16
j_gene: TRBJ2-5
v_gene: TRBV10-2
CDR3aa: CASSESPLANQETQYF

len: 15
j_gene: TRBJ1-2
v_gene: TRBV3-1/TRBV3-2
CDR3aa: CASSQTGHVNYGYTF